The 14 T cell receptor beta chains reported below all come from one sample, sequenced in a study of response to subunit inactivated influenza vaccine. TCRdb processed the RT-PCR reads anew with MiXCR; each CDR3 protein has one entry. The sample lists some 800,000 distinct CDR3 sequences, approximately 22% seen once, with 10% in the top ten. The specimen was PBMCs from blood, collected roughly 5 days after vaccination. These receptor sequences come from a man aged 45-60 years who received an inactivated influenza vaccine.

This chain joins TRBV12-3 or TRBV12-4 and TRBJ1-2, with a tentative D call TRBD1 (6 bases). This CDR3 is built from 16 residues. V was clipped by 7 bases and J by 7 bases, with 25 bases between them. In DNA form, the CDR3 reads TGTGCCAGCACACCCGTCCTGGGCAGGGGTTCGCTTGGCTACACCTTC. It encodes CASTPVLGRGSLGYTF.

This rearrangement joins TRBV7-2 to TRBJ1-2, with a tentative D call TRBD1 (6 bases). Trimming took off 2 bases at V and 2 bases at J, with 15 bases between the two ends. The CDR3 is 16 amino acids. Germline V gene data show CDR1 as SGHTA and CDR2 as FQGNSA. CDR3 in DNA: TGTGCCAGCAGCTTAACCGGGACAACAAAAAACTATGGCTACACCTTC. Its translation is CASSLTGTTKNYGYTF.

CDR3: CASSLSAFRSSYNEQFF. The CDR3 bases are TGTGCCAGCAGCCTGAGTGCCTTTAGGAGCTCCTACAATGAGCAGTTCTTC. The chain carries TRBV3-1 and TRBJ2-1, with no clear D. The CDR3 covers 17 residues. Trimming stripped 4 bases from V and 0 bases from J, with 16 bases between. The germline V gene encodes CDR1 LGHDT and CDR2 YNNKEL (reference sequence).

V gene TRBV5-1 combines with J gene TRBJ2-1; unclear D gene. V gave up 2 bases and J gave up 0 bases, with 9 bases separating them. This CDR3 region has 15 residues. The germline V gene has CDR1 SGHRS and CDR2 YFSETQ. The CDR3 DNA reads TGCGCCAGCAGCTTTGTTAAGAGCTCCTACAATGAGCAGTTCTTC. Its translation: CASSFVKSSYNEQFF.

The chain has TRBV4-2 and TRBJ2-1, with 8 nucleotides matching TRBD1. CDR1 LGHNA and CDR2 YNFKEQ come from the germline V gene. V was pared by 7 bases and J by 9 bases, with 17 bases of the junction left unmatched. The CDR3 runs 16 residues. This CDR3 reads CASTPGIGQGRSEQFF. The CDR3 nucleotides read TGTGCCAGCACCCCGGGGATAGGACAGGGACGAAGTGAGCAGTTCTTC.

The table lists this clonotype with a few counts. V usage is TRBV5-1 and J usage is TRBJ2-2; 10 bases map to TRBD1. CDR1 and CDR2 from the germline V gene are SGHRS and YFSETQ. J lost 0 bases, V lost 4 bases, and 6 bases had no gene match. The CDR3 spans 17 residues. CDR3 sequence (DNA): TGCGCCAGCAGCATGCAGACAGGGGGCACGAACACCGGGGAGCTGTTTTTT. Its protein product is CASSMQTGGTNTGELFF.

This clonotype was seen a few times. The chain is built from TRBV12-3 or TRBV12-4 and TRBJ1-4, with a tentative D call TRBD1 (5 bases). V gave up 5 bases and J gave up 4 bases, with 20 bases separating them. This CDR3 comprises 17 residues. The CDR3 sequence: CASSHITPGRLNEKLFF. In DNA, the CDR3 is TGTGCCAGCAGTCACATAACACCGGGACGTCTTAATGAAAAACTGTTTTTT.

The chain couples TRBV20-1 to TRBJ2-5, with D perhaps TRBD2 (7 bases). Germline V gene sequence: CDR1 DFQATT, CDR2 SNEGSKA (reference sequence). This CDR3 has 13 amino acids. Trimming left V 1 base short and J 5 bases short, with 11 bases between. The CDR3 sequence: CSARVAGAETQYF. The CDR3 DNA reads as TGCAGTGCTAGAGTTGCGGGGGCGGAGACCCAGTACTTC.

The chain has TRBV20-1 and TRBJ2-7; 8 nucleotides line up with TRBD2. CDR1 DFQATT and CDR2 SNEGSKA come from the germline V gene (reference sequence). J was trimmed by 2 bases and V by 5 bases; bases with no gene match: 8. The CDR3 consists of 14 residues. The CDR3 is CSARVSGNPYEQYF. The CDR3 DNA follows: TGCAGTGCTCGGGTTAGCGGGAACCCCTACGAGCAGTACTTC.

This clonotype was counted between two and nine times. V and J are TRBV15 and TRBJ2-2; 16 bases line up with TRBD2. Looked up from germline, CDR1 is LNHNV and CDR2 is YYDKDF (reference sequence). With 3 bases clipped from V and 4 bases from J, the junction kept 2 bases outside the gene matches. The CDR3 has 17 residues. The CDR3 nucleotides are TGTGCCACCAGCAGGGGACTAGCGGGAGGGATCACCGGGGAGCTGTTTTTT. This encodes CATSRGLAGGITGELFF.

This clonotype was seen a few times. The chain links TRBV6-4 to TRBJ1-1; D possibly corresponds to TRBD1 (5 bases). The CDR3 has 13 residues. Trimming left V 6 bases short and J 4 bases short, with 12 bases between. CDR1 and CDR2 from the germline V gene are MRHNA and SNTAGT. The CDR3 protein is CASRGASATEAFF. The CDR3 DNA follows: TGTGCCAGCAGAGGGGCCTCAGCCACTGAAGCTTTCTTT.

This rearrangement joins TRBV7-6 to TRBJ2-1, with 15 bases identical to TRBD2. Trimming at V came to 3 bases and at J to 12 bases, leaving 6 bases not matched to a gene. CDR3 length: 15 amino acids. CDR1 SGHVS and CDR2 FNYEAQ come from the germline V gene. The CDR3 DNA reads TGTGCCAGCAGCTTTGGACTAGCGGGAGGGTTTGCGCAGTTCTTC. Translating it yields CASSFGLAGGFAQFF.

The chain couples TRBV24-1 to TRBJ2-1; 12 nucleotides line up with TRBD2. Germline-derived CDR1 and CDR2 are KGHDR and SFDVKD. The CDR3 runs to 17 residues. Trimming cost V 9 bases and J 7 bases; bases outside gene matches: 15. Written as DNA, the CDR3 is TGTGCCACCGGGCGGTCTAGCGGGAGGGCAGGCGGGAATGAGCAGTTCTTC. It encodes CATGRSSGRAGGNEQFF.

This clonotype has more than one count but fewer than ten. The chain links TRBV7-8 to TRBJ2-4, with a weak D call TRBD2 (6 bases). There are 12 residues in the CDR3. From germline, CDR1 is SGHVS and CDR2 FQNEAQ. Trimming shortened V by 9 bases and J by 1 base, and 7 bases separated the two germline ends. CDR3 loop: CASGGAKNIQYF. CDR3 nucleotides: TGTGCCAGTGGGGGGGCCAAAAACATTCAGTACTTC.